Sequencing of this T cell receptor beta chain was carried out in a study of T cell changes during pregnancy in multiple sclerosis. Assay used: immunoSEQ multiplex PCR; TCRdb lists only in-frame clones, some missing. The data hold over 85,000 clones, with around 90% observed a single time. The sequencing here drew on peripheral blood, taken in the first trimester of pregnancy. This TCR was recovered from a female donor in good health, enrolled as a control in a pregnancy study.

The CDR3 DNA reads TGCGCCAGCAGCTTGGCCGTAGTAGGGGATGAGCAGTTCTTC. Translation: CASSLAVVGDEQFF. V is TRBV5-1 and J is TRBJ2-1; possible D gene TRBD1, 5 bases. With 0 bases removed from V and 8 bases from J, the gap between germline ends came to 12 bases. The CDR3 loop spans 14 amino acids. The germline CDR1 and CDR2 sequences are SGHRS and YFSETQ.